The clone carrying this T cell receptor (beta chain) appeared a single time. Other autoimmune diseases, uncontrolled infections, pregnancy and lactation each led to patient exclusion. The source of the sample is a study of Graves' ophthalmopathy and Graves' hyperthyroidism. Amplification from RNA transcripts yielded the TCR beta CDR3 regions. Scientists carried out first-round RT-PCR using HTBI primers and then a second-round multiplex PCR. In TCRdb, the multiplex PCR reads were re-called with MiXCR into one record per CDR3 protein. The table records over a million distinct CDR3 sequences, 35% to 40% of them present only once. The CDR3 loop spans 14 amino acids. The V end was cut by 1 base, the J end by 1 base, with 8 bases between. The germline CDR1 and CDR2 sequences are SGHRS and YFSETQ.

Sequenced input: peripheral blood or thyroid tissue (not recorded which). The sequence was obtained from an adult man with Graves' hyperthyroidism. This chain joins TRBV5-1 and TRBJ1-2; D unclear. The CDR3 region has the DNA TGCGCCAGCAGCTTGACCACGGATAACTATGGCTACACCTTC. Translated, it gives CASSLTTDNYGYTF.